This T cell receptor beta chain was captured in a study of CXCR3-negative and CXCR3-positive naive CD8 T cells. Study-wide context: Libraries each contributed about 1.5 +/- 0.3 million TRB reads, for around 150 million in total. Findings of the study overall: Similar TRBV-TRBJ gene usage was seen in naive CXCR3-negative and CXCR3-positive cells, but not in memory cells. Diversity ran similarly high across both naive subsets but far lower in memory CD8+ cells.

The CDR3 spans 13 residues. Looked up from germline, CDR1 is SQVTM and CDR2 is ANQGSEA. Naive CD8+ T cells had a CD45RO-CCR7+CD27+CD95- phenotype. About this clonotype: The antigen remains undetermined.

The study made its TRB cDNA libraries by 5' RACE, adding UMI labels. With the 5' RACE reads reprocessed, TCRdb shows one record per CDR3 protein and no DNA. The sample data list about 5,500 distinct CDR3 sequences. The TCR sequence derives from a human donor in good health. Some clones in this sample may be carry-over from other donors' samples. What was sequenced was naive CXCR3- CD8+ T cells from blood. Subset described: CD45RO-CCR7+CD27+CD95- naive CD8+ T cells lacking CXCR3 (TNR3-). This chain connects TRBV29-1 to TRBJ2-7; TCRdb gives TRBD1 as the D gene, but with no DNA this cannot be confirmed. This CDR3 is CSVEDRGRYEQYF.